Shown below are 14 T cell receptor delta chains from a single sample sequenced in a study of gamma-delta T cells after stem cell transplantation. TCRdb redid clone calling on the RT-PCR reads using CATT. The profile shows 2,800 or so delta-chain clones, over 4.5% of them singletons. Sequencing was done on a sample of gamma-delta T cells. The receptors derive from a human donor. It is not recorded whose cells these are; they may come from a transplant donor.

A note on this clone: With a far larger clone one base away, a read error is the likely cause. This sequence joins TRDV2 and TRDJ3, with D unclear. CDR3 length: 18 amino acids. CDR1 and CDR2 (germline): GEAIGNYY, EKD. In DNA, the CDR3 is TGTGCCCGTGACGGTGCGGGGTCCAGCTCCTGGGACACCCGACAGATGTTTTTC. Residues: CARDGAGSSSWDTRQMFF.

This clone turned up a few times. It is likely a read error: a sequence one base away is far more abundant. This specimen includes other DNA sequences encoding the same CDR3. V is TRDV2 and J is TRDJ3; D unresolved. Germline V gene sequence: CDR1 GEAIGNYY, CDR2 EKD. V dropped 2 bases and J dropped 4 bases, with 23 bases sitting between them. The CDR3 sequence is 20 residues long. The CDR3 sequence is CACDNTVGRESSWDTRQMFF. The CDR3 region has the DNA TGTGCCTGTGACAACACGGTCGGGAGGGAGAGCTCTTGGGACACCCGACAGATGTTTTTC.

With respect to this clone: A far larger clone is one nucleotide away, so this likely arose from a read error. This chain joins TRDV2 and TRDJ1; 10 nucleotides align to TRDD3. Germline V gene data show CDR1 as GEAIGNYY and CDR2 as EKD. The CDR3 is 16 amino acids. DNA of the CDR3: TGTGCCTGTGATGAACTGGGGGATCGCGACACCAATAAACTCATCTTT. It specifies CACDELGDRDTNKLIF.

In its sample, this clone was seen a few times. A far larger clone is one nucleotide away, so this likely arose from a read error. This sample also contains other DNA sequences that code for the same CDR3. The J gene is TRDJ1, the V gene TRDV2; 7 bases agree with TRDD3. The CDR3 extends over 16 amino acids. Per germline, CDR1 GEAIGNYY and CDR2 EKD. For the CDR3, the DNA is TGCGCCTGTGACACCTTGGGGGACCAGGGGGTCGATAAACTCATCTTT. Protein sequence: CACDTLGDQGVDKLIF.

In the case of this clone: This is likely an artifact of a read error, given a far larger clone one base away. The same CDR3 can be traced to other DNA sequences in this sample. The chain couples TRDV2 to TRDJ1; 8 bases match TRDD3. CDR3 length: 24 amino acids. CDR1 is GEAIGNYY, CDR2 EKD, per germline. CDR3 amino acids: CACDPVGPVDLPRGLGDDTDKLIF. CDR3 bases: TGTGCCTGTGACCCCGTTGGCCCTGTCGACCTCCCTCGGGGATTGGGGGATGACACCGATAAGCTCATCTTT.

This clone has only a few counts. TCRdb records a much larger clone's protein for this DNA, with a difference at residue 13 that likely arises from a read error; the protein given is the translation of the DNA. This sequence joins TRDV2 and TRDJ2; TRDD3 matches at 9 bases. CDR3 length: 17 amino acids. Germline V gene data show CDR1 as GEAIGNYY and CDR2 as EKD. The CDR3 nucleotides read TGTGCCTGTGACCCGATTTGGGGGGATACTTTGACAGAACAACTCTTCTTT. It codes for CACDPIWGDTLTEQLFF.

As concerns this clone: A much larger clone differs from this one at a single base, so this may be a read error. The same CDR3 also results from other DNA sequences found in this sample. This chain links TRDV2 with TRDJ1, with 7 bases aligning to TRDD3. Germline V lookup: CDR1 GEAIGNYY, CDR2 EKD. The CDR3 runs to 19 residues. Trimming at V came to 2 bases and at J to 9 bases, leaving 26 bases not matched to a gene. The CDR3 sequence is CACDNLGPTGGYDGVELIF. DNA for the CDR3: TGTGCCTGTGACAACCTAGGTCCGACTGGAGGATACGATGGAGTTGAACTCATCTTT.

Notes on this clone: Only one base separates this from a far larger clonotype, so it likely reflects a read error. The chain joins TRDV2 to TRDJ3; possibly TRDD3 for D (6 bases). Germline CDR1 reads GEAIGNYY; CDR2 reads EKD. V was pared by 2 bases and J by 0 bases, with 28 bases between. The CDR3 length is 23 residues. The chain's CDR3 is CACDNVPGDLGVRASWDTRQMFF. CDR3 nucleotide sequence: TGTGCCTGTGACAACGTCCCTGGCGATTTGGGGGTCCGTGCCTCCTGGGACACCCGACAGATGTTTTTC.

This clone appeared a few times. It differs at one base from a far larger clone, so likely a read error. Other DNA sequences of this sample code for an identical CDR3. V and J are TRDV2 and TRDJ3, with 8 positions matching TRDD3. The CDR3 covers 19 residues. The germline gives CDR1 GEAIGNYY, CDR2 EKD. J was trimmed by 0 bases and V by 4 bases; bases with no gene match: 10. The CDR3 spells CACDRTGGPSSWDTRQMFF. The CDR3 DNA reads TGTGCCTGTGATCGGACTGGGGGGCCCAGCTCCTGGGACACCCGACAGATGTTTTTC.

This clone was seen more than once but under ten times. This likely reflects a read error, since a far larger clone is one base away. The chain uses TRDV2 and TRDJ1; possibly TRDD3 for D (6 bases). Trimming left V 0 bases short and J 2 bases short, with 21 bases between. CDR1 and CDR2 (germline): GEAIGNYY, EKD. CDR3 size: 18 residues. The DNA for the CDR3 is TGTGCCTGTGACACCGTCTTGGGGGGTACAGAGTCAACCGATAAACTCATCTTT. Residues: CACDTVLGGTESTDKLIF.

This clone is termed large (0.1 to 1%). The chain couples TRDV2 to TRDJ1; the D call may be TRDD2 or TRDD3 (6 bases each). The V end was cut by 0 bases, the J end by 4 bases, with 26 bases between. The germline gives CDR1 GEAIGNYY, CDR2 EKD. The CDR3 is 19 residues long. The CDR3 spells CACDTVLPVGGPTGDKLIF. CDR3 DNA sequence: TGTGCCTGTGACACCGTCCTACCTGTGGGGGGGCCTACTGGCGATAAACTCATCTTT.

By share, this clone counts as large. Other DNA variants within this sample encode the same CDR3. In DNA, the CDR3 is TGTGCCTGTGACACCGTGGGATACGACACCGATAAACTCATCTTT. Its translation is CACDTVGYDTDKLIF. The rearrangement uses TRDV2 and TRDJ1, with 8 nucleotides matching TRDD3. The CDR3 totals 15 residues. CDR1 and CDR2 (germline): GEAIGNYY, EKD. With 0 bases clipped from V and 0 bases from J, the junction kept 2 bases outside the gene matches.

This clone was seen more than once but under ten times. A much larger clone differs from this one at a single base, so this may be a read error. Other nucleotide sequences in the sample specify the same CDR3. The V gene is TRDV2, the J gene TRDJ1; 8 bases map to TRDD3. This CDR3 is built from 16 residues. CDR1 and CDR2 from the germline V gene are GEAIGNYY and EKD. The CDR3 coding sequence is TGTGCCTGCGACACCGTTAATGGGGGATACACCGATAAACTCATCTTT. Translated: CACDTVNGGYTDKLIF.

To note about this clone: A far larger clone is one nucleotide away, so this likely arose from a read error. Other DNA sequences of this sample code for an identical CDR3. The chain couples TRDV2 to TRDJ1; TRDD3 is a possible D gene (5 bases). This CDR3 is 17 amino acids long. The ends were cut back, 0 bases at V and 0 bases at J, with 16 bases in the middle. Germline CDR1 and CDR2: GEAIGNYY and EKD. The CDR3 loop is CACDTLRTGGHTDKLIF. Here the CDR3 DNA reads TGTGCCTGTGACACCCTCCGTACCGGGGGTCACACCGATAAACTCATCTTT.